Listed here are 31 T cell receptor beta chains from one sample, sequenced in a study of shared clonotypes between healthy human individuals. The protocol was immunoSEQ multiplex PCR, while the TCRdb copy is restricted to in-frame clones and leaves out a portion. The sample gives about 340,000 clones, around 70% of which show up once; 8.5% to 12% is in the top ten. The specimen was memory CD4+ T cells sorted from blood. Indicated subset: CD45RA-negative fraction. The receptors were gathered from a man younger than 40 in good health.

This rearrangement joins TRBV18 to TRBJ2-5; 10 positions agree with TRBD1. With the DNA end fitting TRBJ2-7 better, the J assignment may be wrong. The V gene's germline CDR1 is KGHSH and CDR2 LQKENI. The CDR3 is 15 residues long. The DNA of the CDR3 is TGTGCCAGCTCACGGGCGGGGACAGGGGCGTACGAGCAGTACTTC. Encoded protein: CASSRAGTGAYEQYF.

The chain recombines TRBV28 with TRBJ1-2; TRBD1 is a possible D gene (5 bases). V was trimmed by 5 bases and J by 12 bases, leaving 13 bases between them. CDR1 and CDR2 (germline): MDHEN, SYDVKM. This CDR3 spans 11 amino acids. The CDR3 spells CASSTGGPDTF. CDR3 coding DNA: TGTGCCAGCAGTACCGGGGGACCCGACACCTTC.

The chain joins TRBV5-1 to TRBJ2-5; D tentatively reads TRBD1 or TRBD2 (5 bases each). The ends were cut back, 0 bases at V and 1 base at J, with 13 bases in the middle. The V gene's germline CDR1 is SGHRS and CDR2 YFSETQ. This CDR3 has 16 residues. CDR3 nucleotides: TGCGCCAGCAGCTTGGTAACGGGGCGCGCCCAAGAGACCCAGTACTTC. Protein sequence: CASSLVTGRAQETQYF.

This clone was observed a single time. The rearrangement uses TRBV13 and TRBJ2-3, with D possibly matching TRBD1 (6 bases). The CDR3 sequence is 19 residues long. The V gene lost 0 bases and the J gene lost 2 bases, with 21 bases spanning the gap. Germline CDR1 and CDR2: PRHDT and FYEKMQ (reference sequence). As DNA, the CDR3 is TGTGCCAGCAGCTTAGGGACAGGCCCGGGCTATTTATCCACAGATACGCAGTATTTT. It translates to CASSLGTGPGYLSTDTQYF. The full variable domain, completed using reference TRBV13 and TRBJ2-3, is AAGVIQSPRHLIKEKRETATLKCYPIPRHDTVYWYQQGPGQDPQFLISFYEKMQSDKGSIPDRFSAQQFSDYHSELNMSSLELGDSALYFCASSLGTGPGYLSTDTQYFGPGTRLTVL.

V usage is TRBV5-1 and J usage is TRBJ1-1; D is perhaps TRBD1 (5 bases). The V end was cut by 6 bases, the J end by 1 base, with 19 bases between. The germline gives CDR1 SGHRS, CDR2 YFSETQ. The CDR3 is made up of 16 amino acids. CDR3 nucleotide sequence: TGCGCCAGCACCCGGGGCCGGGGTCAGTGGAACACTGAAGCTTTCTTT. It translates to CASTRGRGQWNTEAFF.

Turning to this clone: The sample has other DNA sequences that encode this CDR3 too. The DNA of the CDR3 is TGTGCCAGCAGTTTCGGGGGGCGTTCCACTGAAGCTTTCTTT. Translating it yields CASSFGGRSTEAFF. The rearrangement links TRBV27 to TRBJ1-1; D might be TRBD1 (6 bases). The V end was cut by 3 bases, the J end by 4 bases, with 12 bases between. There are 14 residues in the CDR3. Germline V gene data show CDR1 as MNHEY and CDR2 as SMNVEV (reference sequence).

The rearrangement uses TRBV7-8 and TRBJ2-1, with D possibly matching TRBD1 (5 bases). This CDR3 is built from 15 residues. CDR1 and CDR2 from the germline V gene are SGHVS and FQNEAQ. With 3 bases removed from V and 7 bases from J, the gap between germline ends came to 16 bases. The CDR3 DNA is TGTGCCAGCAGCTTTTCGGAGACAGCGTCTAATGAGCAGTTCTTC. Protein sequence: CASSFSETASNEQFF.

This chain joins TRBV6-6 and TRBJ1-1; possible D gene TRBD1, 5 bases. The CDR3 runs 12 residues. The V gene's germline CDR1 is MNHNY and CDR2 SVGAGI (reference sequence). V gave up 6 bases and J gave up 5 bases, with 10 bases separating them. CDR3 sequence: CASRGTQTEAFF. The CDR3 DNA sequence: TGTGCCAGCAGAGGGACTCAGACTGAAGCTTTCTTT.

This clone was seen only a few times. The V call is TRBV5-8, the J call TRBJ2-1, with D tentatively TRBD2 (6 bases). Trimming shortened V by 4 bases and J by 7 bases, and 18 bases separated the two germline ends. The germline V gene has CDR1 SGHTS and CDR2 YDEGEE. CDR3 size: 15 residues. The CDR3 here is CASSPRLVAWNEQFF. The CDR3 DNA is TGTGCCAGCAGCCCGAGACTAGTTGCCTGGAATGAGCAGTTCTTC.

The V gene is TRBV7-9, the J gene TRBJ1-1, with D perhaps matching TRBD1 (5 bases). Germline CDR1 and CDR2: SEHNR and FQNEAQ (reference sequence). The V end lost 5 bases, the J end lost 10 bases, and 17 bases lay between the germline ends. This CDR3 comprises 13 residues. CDR3: CASSPSDRGVAFF. The CDR3 DNA sequence: TGTGCCAGCAGCCCATCCGACCGGGGGGTAGCTTTCTTT.

The chain combines TRBV7-2 with TRBJ1-4; TRBD1 might be the D (5 bases). CDR3 size: 18 residues. Looked up from germline, CDR1 is SGHTA and CDR2 is FQGNSA. Deletions cut 0 bases from V and 0 bases from J, with 14 bases between. CDR3 amino acids: CASSLALPGGATNEKLFF. The DNA of the CDR3 is TGTGCCAGCAGCTTAGCTCTCCCCGGGGGTGCAACTAATGAAAAACTGTTTTTT.

This clone was found a few times. The chain recombines TRBV11-2 with TRBJ2-5; perhaps TRBD1 as D (6 bases). CDR3 length: 16 amino acids. In germline, CDR1 is SGHAT, CDR2 FQNNGV. Trimming left V 2 bases short and J 2 bases short, with 15 bases between. The CDR3 DNA reads TGTGCCAGCAGCTTAATCCCGGGACAACTTCAAGAGACCCAGTACTTC. It is translated as CASSLIPGQLQETQYF.

The V call is TRBV29-1, the J call TRBJ1-2, with 9 bases aligning to TRBD1. J gave up 2 bases and V 6 bases, and 4 bases lay outside the gene matches. The germline V gene has CDR1 SQVTM and CDR2 ANQGSEA. This CDR3 comprises 13 residues. CDR3 amino acids: CSVPDRGNYGYTF. In DNA, the CDR3 is TGCAGCGTCCCGGACAGGGGAAACTATGGCTACACCTTC. Variable domain in full (rest from reference TRBV29-1 and TRBJ1-2): SAVISQKPSRDICQRGTSLTIQCQVDSQVTMMFWYRQQPGQSLTLIATANQGSEATYESGFVIDKFPISRPNLTFSTLTVSNMSPEDSSIYLCSVPDRGNYGYTFGSGTRLTVV.

This chain uses TRBV6-5 with TRBJ2-7; maybe TRBD2 (6 bases). Per germline, CDR1 MNHEY and CDR2 SVGAGI. This CDR3 has 14 residues. V lost 0 bases and J lost 6, with 12 bases in between. In DNA form, the CDR3 reads TGTGCCAGCAGTTACTCAACGGGGGAAGGCGAGCAGTACTTC. This sequence encodes CASSYSTGEGEQYF.

As for this clone: A much larger clone differs by one base, so this may be a read error. The chain is built from TRBV6-5 and TRBJ2-7; D unresolved. Germline loops: CDR1 MNHEY, CDR2 SVGAGI. This CDR3 region has 15 residues. V dropped 6 bases and J dropped 4 bases, with 19 bases sitting between them. CDR3 nucleotide sequence: TGTGCCAGCAGCCCCTCCCTTGGCAGGTCTTACGAGCAGTACTTC. This codes for CASSPSLGRSYEQYF.

This clone turned up a few times. The chain is built from TRBV25-1 and TRBJ2-7, with D possibly TRBD1 on 6 matching bases. The CDR3 runs 13 residues. V shed 8 bases and J shed 5 bases, with 16 bases lying between them. Germline CDR1 and CDR2: MGHDK and SYGVNS. The CDR3 here is CASVSSRGHEQYF. The CDR3 DNA follows: TGTGCCAGCGTATCATCCAGGGGTCACGAGCAGTACTTC.

The V call is TRBV27, the J call TRBJ2-7; the D gene is possibly TRBD1 (5 bases). The CDR3 covers 15 residues. From germline, CDR1 is MNHEY and CDR2 SMNVEV (reference sequence). Trimming removed 1 base from V and 2 bases from J, with 12 bases in between. The CDR3 DNA is TGTGCCAGCAGTTTATACCCAGCAGGGCCCTACGAGCAGTACTTC. Translation: CASSLYPAGPYEQYF.

The V and J genes are TRBV27 and TRBJ2-7; 8 bases line up with TRBD2. Losses at the gene ends were 5 bases for V and 1 base for J; bases not matched to a gene: 13. There are 17 residues in the CDR3. The V gene's germline CDR1 is MNHEY and CDR2 SMNVEV (reference sequence). In DNA, the CDR3 is TGTGCCAGCAGTGAAGCTAGCGGGCGAATCGGTTCCTACGAGCAGTACTTC. Its translation is CASSEASGRIGSYEQYF.

This clone was counted a single time. The rearrangement joins TRBV18 to TRBJ1-5; 9 nucleotides align to TRBD1. This CDR3 has 13 amino acids. The germline V gene encodes CDR1 KGHSH and CDR2 LQKENI. Trimming removed 4 bases from V and 10 bases from J; junction bases left unmatched: 5. In DNA, the CDR3 is TGTGCCAGCTCACTTACAGGGGGCGACCCCCAGCATTTT. It yields the protein CASSLTGGDPQHF.

The chain couples TRBV25-1 to TRBJ2-7, with no clear D. V was shortened by 3 bases and J by 7 bases, with 10 bases between the two germline ends. Germline CDR1 reads MGHDK; CDR2 reads SYGVNS. The CDR3 is made up of 12 amino acids. The CDR3 DNA follows: TGTGCCAGCAGTGATCCCCCCGGGGAGCAGTACTTC. This translates into CASSDPPGEQYF.

V gene TRBV5-4 combines with J gene TRBJ1-1; D remains unclear. CDR3 length: 14 residues. Trimming took off 4 bases at V and 7 bases at J, with 17 bases between the two ends. From germline, CDR1 is SGHNT and CDR2 YYREEE (reference sequence). The CDR3 region is CASSPPLKSGEAFF. CDR3 in DNA: TGTGCCAGCAGCCCACCTTTGAAGAGTGGTGAAGCTTTCTTT.

This chain links TRBV11-2 with TRBJ2-1; D unresolved. Trimming took 5 bases from V and 7 from J, leaving 9 bases between them. Germline lookup yields CDR1 SGHAT and CDR2 FQNNGV. The CDR3 covers 12 residues. CDR3 protein: CASSALDNEQFF. CDR3 sequence (DNA): TGTGCCAGCAGCGCCCTCGATAATGAGCAGTTCTTC.

The chain uses TRBV2 and TRBJ2-5; 7 bases fit TRBD1. The CDR3 length is 15 residues. V was clipped by 3 bases and J by 1 base; unmatched bases: 5. Per germline, CDR1 SNHLY and CDR2 FYNNEI. This chain's CDR3 is CASSDRGQIQETQYF. Written as DNA, the CDR3 is TGTGCCAGCAGTGATCGGGGACAGATCCAAGAGACCCAGTACTTC. The variable domain in full, completed from reference TRBV2 and TRBJ2-5, reads EPEVTQTPSHQVTQMGQEVILRCVPISNHLYFYWYRQILGQKVEFLVSFYNNEISEKSEIFDDQFSVERPDGSNFTLKIRSTKLEDSAMYFCASSDRGQIQETQYFGPGTRLLVL.

The chain couples TRBV11-2 to TRBJ2-7; 7 bases map to TRBD2. Germline CDR1 reads SGHAT; CDR2 reads FQNNGV. The CDR3 has 18 residues. J was trimmed by 0 bases and V by 2 bases; bases with no gene match: 13. CDR3 region: CASSLIVAGLPSSYEQYF. The CDR3 nucleotides read TGTGCCAGCAGCTTAATCGTAGCGGGCCTCCCCAGCTCCTACGAGCAGTACTTC. The whole variable domain, remainder taken from reference TRBV11-2 and TRBJ2-7, is EAGVAQSPRYKIIEKRQSVAFWCNPISGHATLYWYQQILGQGPKLLIQFQNNGVVDDSQLPKDRFSAERLKGVDSTLKIQPAKLEDSAVYLCASSLIVAGLPSSYEQYFGPGTRLTVT.

V usage is TRBV2 and J usage is TRBJ1-2; no clear D gene. The CDR3 is 15 residues long. Germline values: CDR1 SNHLY, CDR2 FYNNEI. The ends were cut back, 6 bases at V and 0 bases at J, with 14 bases in the middle. The CDR3 here is CASRPMSRPNYGYTF. CDR3 bases: TGTGCCAGCAGGCCGATGAGCCGACCTAACTATGGCTACACCTTC.

The sample holds a few counts of this clone. The chain links TRBV7-7 to TRBJ2-1; D ambiguous. CDR3 length: 13 amino acids. Germline values: CDR1 SSHAT, CDR2 FNYEAQ (reference sequence). Trimming left V 2 bases short and J 10 bases short, with 12 bases between. CDR3 loop: CASSLNSLSEQFF. As DNA, the CDR3 is TGTGCCAGCAGCTTAAACTCATTATCCGAGCAGTTCTTC.

A few counts support this clone. The gene calls are TRBV29-1 and TRBJ2-5; D possibly corresponds to TRBD1 (5 bases). Trimming removed 4 bases at V and 4 bases at J, with 13 bases between. The germline gives CDR1 SQVTM, CDR2 ANQGSEA. This CDR3 has 13 amino acids. In nucleotides, the CDR3 is TGCAGCGTTGCTCCCGGACACGGAGAGACCCAGTACTTC. Encoded protein: CSVAPGHGETQYF.

The chain has TRBV4-3 and TRBJ2-1, with a weak D call TRBD2 (6 bases). This CDR3 has 17 amino acids. Trimming removed 1 base from V and 6 bases from J, with 19 bases in between. Germline lookup yields CDR1 LGHNA and CDR2 YSLEER. The CDR3 is CASSQAVIGTSPNEQFF. The CDR3 DNA follows: TGCGCCAGCAGCCAAGCCGTTATAGGGACTTCGCCCAATGAGCAGTTCTTC.

The chain uses TRBV6-1 and TRBJ1-4; D remains unclear. CDR3 length equals 11 residues. CDR1 is MNHNS, CDR2 SASEGT, per germline. The V end lost 6 bases, the J end lost 7 bases, and 6 bases lay between the germline ends. The CDR3 nucleotides are TGTGCCAGCAGGACCCCTGAAAAACTGTTTTTT. Translated: CASRTPEKLFF.

The rearrangement joins TRBV2 to TRBJ1-2, with D possibly being TRBD1 (5 bases). CDR3 size: 15 residues. Germline V lookup: CDR1 SNHLY, CDR2 FYNNEI. Trimming removed 6 bases at V and 5 bases at J, with 19 bases between. The CDR3 DNA sequence: TGTGCCAGCAGAGAGGGGAGCAGCATACTATATGGCTACACCTTC. Encoded protein: CASREGSSILYGYTF.

V is TRBV5-1 and J is TRBJ1-2; a weak D match, TRBD1 (5 bases). This CDR3 comprises 15 residues. V shed 0 bases and J shed 4 bases, with 13 bases lying between them. The V gene's germline CDR1 is SGHRS and CDR2 YFSETQ. The CDR3 spells CASSLGQLGTYGYTF. CDR3 in DNA: TGCGCCAGCAGCTTGGGACAATTAGGGACCTATGGCTACACCTTC.